These 27 T cell receptor beta chains were all obtained from the same sample, sequenced in a study of lung T cells in sarcoidosis with Löfgren's syndrome. Via MiXCR, TCRdb re-called the reads, giving one row per CDR3 protein. This sample yields about 19,000 distinct CDR3 sequences, of which less than 25% are seen a single time; roughly 4.5% belongs to the top ten. The material sequenced was CD4+ T cells from PBMCs. These receptors originate from a human donor with sarcoidosis (Löfgren's syndrome or another form), or a control subject (not recorded which).

This clonotype occurred many times. The chain links TRBV20-1 to TRBJ1-6; D gene unclear. V was shortened by 3 bases and J by 5 bases, with 11 bases between the two germline ends. CDR3 length equals 14 residues. The germline gives CDR1 DFQATT, CDR2 SNEGSKA (reference sequence). The CDR3 DNA follows: TGCAGTGCTAGTACTCAGGTTGATAATTCACCCCTCCACTTT. The encoded protein is CSASTQVDNSPLHF.

This clonotype was counted many times. This sequence joins TRBV28 and TRBJ2-7; D might be TRBD1 (5 bases). CDR1 is MDHEN, CDR2 SYDVKM, per germline. V was cut by 6 bases and J by 4 bases, with 13 bases left in between. CDR3 length equals 13 residues. The chain's CDR3 is CASRQTGLYEQYF. In DNA form, the CDR3 reads TGTGCCAGCAGACAAACAGGTCTTTACGAGCAGTACTTC.

In this sample, this clonotype is medium-sized (0.01 to 0.1%). V usage is TRBV6-1 and J usage is TRBJ1-1; D perhaps matches TRBD1 (5 bases). Germline V gene data show CDR1 as MNHNS and CDR2 as SASEGT. The CDR3 has 14 residues. Deletions cut 5 bases from V and 1 base from J, with 11 bases between. The CDR3 nucleotides are TGTGCCAGCAGTTCCATGGACAAGAACACTGAAGCTTTCTTT. Amino acid sequence: CASSSMDKNTEAFF.

The table lists this clonotype with many counts. This chain joins TRBV7-8 and TRBJ1-6; no reliable D call. From germline, CDR1 is SGHVS and CDR2 FQNEAQ. Trimming cost V 0 bases and J 7 bases, with 4 bases left between them. This CDR3 is 13 amino acids long. The CDR3 DNA is TGTGCCAGCAGCTTAGCGGAAAATTCACCCCTCCACTTT. It specifies CASSLAENSPLHF.

The V gene is TRBV12-3 or TRBV12-4, the J gene TRBJ1-5; 9 bases match TRBD1. V lost 3 bases to trimming and J lost 0 bases; unmatched junction nucleotides: 3. The length of the CDR3 is 16 residues. The DNA for the CDR3 is TGTGCCAGCAGTTTCCAGGGACAGGGTAGCAATCAGCCCCAGCATTTT. Protein sequence: CASSFQGQGSNQPQHF.

In this sample, this clonotype turned up many times. This sequence joins TRBV4-1 and TRBJ1-1, with D uncertain. CDR3 size: 15 residues. Looked up from germline, CDR1 is MGHRA and CDR2 is YSYEKL. Trimming removed 0 bases at V and 4 bases at J, with 12 bases between. The CDR3 loop is CASSQEAGVGTEAFF. The CDR3 DNA sequence: TGCGCCAGCAGCCAAGAGGCTGGAGTAGGCACTGAAGCTTTCTTT.

This clonotype was counted many times. This chain uses TRBV20-1 with TRBJ2-7, with TRBD2 matching over 8 bases. Germline CDR1 reads DFQATT; CDR2 reads SNEGSKA (reference sequence). The CDR3 runs to 13 residues. Trimming removed 3 bases from V and 1 base from J; junction bases left unmatched: 2. Here the CDR3 reads CSARGTSSYEQYF. The DNA of the CDR3 is TGCAGTGCTAGGGGGACTAGTTCCTACGAGCAGTACTTC.

In this sample, this clonotype is medium-sized. The chain joins TRBV6-2 or TRBV6-3 to TRBJ1-1; 9 nucleotides agree with TRBD1. V gave up 6 bases and J gave up 2 bases; unmatched junction bases: 7. Germline V lookup: CDR1 MNHEY, CDR2 SVGEGT. CDR3 length equals 15 residues. The chain's CDR3 is CASRAADRGNTEAFF. DNA for the CDR3: TGTGCCAGCAGGGCCGCGGACAGGGGTAACACTGAAGCTTTCTTT.

In this sample, this clonotype is medium-sized. The CDR3: CASSDGKNTEAFF. The CDR3 coding sequence is TGTGCCAGCAGTGACGGGAAGAACACTGAAGCTTTCTTT. The V gene is TRBV7-2, the J gene TRBJ1-1; no definite D call. Germline loops: CDR1 SGHTA, CDR2 FQGNSA. The CDR3 has 13 amino acids. V was cut by 6 bases and J by 1 base, with 9 bases left in between.

The sample holds many counts of this clonotype. The chain couples TRBV2 to TRBJ2-1; D is possibly TRBD2 (6 bases). The ends were cut back, 3 bases at V and 3 bases at J, with 12 bases in the middle. The CDR3 totals 15 residues. Germline V gene sequence: CDR1 SNHLY, CDR2 FYNNEI. The chain's CDR3 is CASSELAGNYNEQFF. Here the CDR3 DNA reads TGTGCCAGCAGTGAGTTGGCGGGAAACTACAATGAGCAGTTCTTC.

A word on this clonotype: This may be a read error, as it is one base from a much larger clone. The rearrangement joins TRBV10-1 to TRBJ2-7; D remains unclear. Germline-derived CDR1 and CDR2 are WNHNN and SYGVQD (reference sequence). V lost 2 bases and J 4 bases, leaving 9 bases between the germline ends. The CDR3 contains 13 residues. CDR3 DNA: TGCGCCAGCAGTGAGAGCGTCATATACGAGCAGTACTTC. The encoded protein is CASSESVIYEQYF.

This clonotype was detected a few times. The rearrangement links TRBV11-2 to TRBJ2-5, with D maybe TRBD1 (5 bases). The CDR3 length is 13 residues. V gave up 7 bases and J gave up 3 bases, with 12 bases separating them. Germline V CDR1 and CDR2: SGHAT, FQNNGV. The CDR3 reads CASNLGREETQYF. The CDR3 nucleotides are TGTGCCAGCAACCTGGGCAGGGAAGAGACCCAGTACTTC. Drawing the rest from reference TRBV11-2 and TRBJ2-5, the complete variable domain is EAGVAQSPRYKIIEKRQSVAFWCNPISGHATLYWYQQILGQGPKLLIQFQNNGVVDDSQLPKDRFSAERLKGVDSTLKIQPAKLEDSAVYLCASNLGREETQYFGPGTRLLVL.

Within the sample, this clonotype is medium-sized. This chain connects TRBV6-1 to TRBJ2-7; D is unclear. The CDR3 is made up of 14 amino acids. Germline V gene data show CDR1 as MNHNS and CDR2 as SASEGT. With 4 bases removed from V and 0 bases from J, the gap between germline ends came to 10 bases. As DNA, the CDR3 is TGTGCCAGCAGTGGTCCAGGAACCTCCTACGAGCAGTACTTC. This encodes CASSGPGTSYEQYF.

As to this clonotype: A much larger clone is a single base away; this may be a read error. The V call is TRBV2, the J call TRBJ2-2; D is uncertain. This CDR3 is built from 13 residues. The ends were cut back, 6 bases at V and 5 bases at J, with 10 bases in the middle. Germline CDR1 is SNHLY and CDR2 is FYNNEI. CDR3 in DNA: TGTGCCAGCAGATGGCGAAGGACCGGGGAGCTGTTTTTT. Protein: CASRWRRTGELFF.

The sample holds many counts of this clonotype. This rearrangement joins TRBV7-2 to TRBJ2-3; 7 bases agree with TRBD2. The CDR3 runs 16 residues. Germline loops: CDR1 SGHTA, CDR2 FQGNSA. V trimming: 6 bases; J trimming: 0 bases; junction bases outside the gene matches: 9. Here the CDR3 DNA reads TGTGCCAGCAGTAAAGAAGCGCGGGGGAGCACAGATACGCAGTATTTT. It is translated as CASSKEARGSTDTQYF.

By frequency in the sample, this clonotype is medium-sized. V usage is TRBV6-6 and J usage is TRBJ2-2; D is perhaps TRBD1 (5 bases). Germline V lookup: CDR1 MNHNY, CDR2 SVGAGI (reference sequence). There are 15 residues in the CDR3. V shed 1 base and J shed 4 bases, with 10 bases lying between them. The CDR3 DNA reads as TGTGCCAGCAGTTACTTAGGGGTCGGCACCGGGGAGCTGTTTTTT. It yields the protein CASSYLGVGTGELFF.

This clonotype was counted many times. This chain joins TRBV28 and TRBJ2-4; TRBD2 matches at 7 bases. The length of the CDR3 is 17 residues. V lost 7 bases, J lost 0 bases, and 12 bases stayed unmatched. The germline V gene encodes CDR1 MDHEN and CDR2 SYDVKM. Written as DNA, the CDR3 is TGTGCCAGCATCTCAGGTGTTGGGGGGGTAGCCAAAAACATTCAGTACTTC. The encoded protein is CASISGVGGVAKNIQYF.

Ten or more counts support this clonotype. V usage is TRBV3-1 and J usage is TRBJ2-1; D is uncertain. Germline V gene sequence: CDR1 LGHDT, CDR2 YNNKEL (reference sequence). This CDR3 region has 17 residues. Between the trimmed V and J ends, which lost 2 bases and 0 bases, there was a span of 14 bases. CDR3 region: CASSQFGVSGSYNEQFF. The CDR3 bases are TGTGCCAGCAGCCAATTCGGCGTTTCCGGCTCCTACAATGAGCAGTTCTTC.

This clonotype was seen many times. The rearrangement links TRBV6-6 to TRBJ1-1; D not resolved. V was shortened by 2 bases and J by 3 bases, with 7 bases between the two germline ends. The germline V gene encodes CDR1 MNHNY and CDR2 SVGAGI (reference sequence). The CDR3 sequence is 13 residues long. The CDR3 DNA reads TGTGCCAGCAGTTACCTCACCCACACTGAAGCTTTCTTT. As protein: CASSYLTHTEAFF.

This clonotype was detected many times. This rearrangement joins TRBV7-2 to TRBJ2-7, with D maybe TRBD1 (7 bases). The germline V gene encodes CDR1 SGHTA and CDR2 FQGNSA. V was cut by 4 bases and J by 6 bases, with 16 bases left in between. This CDR3 region has 14 residues. CDR3 amino acids: CASSSGGTVAEQYF. DNA for the CDR3: TGTGCCAGCAGCTCAGGAGGGACAGTTGCCGAGCAGTACTTC.

The J gene is TRBJ2-3, the V gene TRBV24-1, with TRBD1 matching over 10 bases. Trimming cost V 3 bases and J 4 bases; bases outside gene matches: 3. Looked up from germline, CDR1 is KGHDR and CDR2 is SFDVKD. The CDR3 length is 15 residues. CDR3 coding DNA: TGTGCCACCAGTGATCCGGGACAGGGGTCAGATACGCAGTATTTT. Translating it yields CATSDPGQGSDTQYF.

This clonotype was seen ten or more times. The chain links TRBV2 to TRBJ2-7; D gene uncertain. Trimming removed 2 bases from V and 1 base from J, with 9 bases in between. In germline, CDR1 is SNHLY, CDR2 FYNNEI. The CDR3 runs to 14 residues. CDR3 bases: TGTGCCAGCAGTGAATCGACGCAGTCCTACGAGCAGTACTTC. It is translated as CASSESTQSYEQYF.

This clonotype was detected only a few times. One junction end disagrees with the germline gene, perhaps due to a read error. CDR3 sequence reads: CASSYSKDRRPGDTIYF. CDR3 DNA sequence: TGTGCCAGCAGTTACTCGAAGGACCGTCGACCTGGAGACACCATATATTTC. This chain uses TRBV6-2 or TRBV6-3 with TRBJ1-3, with D unresolved. From germline, CDR1 is MNHEY and CDR2 SVGEGT. This CDR3 contains 17 residues.

This clonotype qualifies as medium-sized. V gene TRBV20-1 combines with J gene TRBJ2-2, with D perhaps TRBD1 (6 bases). The CDR3 is 16 amino acids. Germline V lookup: CDR1 DFQATT, CDR2 SNEGSKA (reference sequence). V was pared by 0 bases and J by 4 bases, with 15 bases between. The CDR3 DNA follows: TGCAGTGCTAGAGAACGTGTCTTGGGGGCCACCGGGGAGCTGTTTTTT. Amino acid sequence: CSARERVLGATGELFF.

This clonotype has more than one count but fewer than ten. This chain connects TRBV24-1 to TRBJ2-5, with no clear D. The CDR3 is 13 amino acids. V was cut by 5 bases and J by 0 bases, with 6 bases left in between. Looked up from germline, CDR1 is KGHDR and CDR2 is SFDVKD. Written as DNA, the CDR3 is TGTGCCACCAGTGGAGAGTACCAAGAGACCCAGTACTTC. This sequence encodes CATSGEYQETQYF.

In its sample, this clonotype is medium-sized. The chain combines TRBV20-1 with TRBJ1-5, with 9 bases lining up with TRBD1. The CDR3 length is 16 residues. Germline trimming cut 5 bases from V and 6 bases from J; bases unmatched to any gene: 14. Germline CDR1 and CDR2: DFQATT and SNEGSKA (reference sequence). This chain's CDR3 is CSAQKPTGGDGQPQHF. The CDR3 region has the DNA TGCAGTGCTCAAAAGCCCACAGGGGGCGACGGTCAGCCCCAGCATTTT.

This clonotype was found many times. The genes are TRBV28 and TRBJ1-4; the D is unclear. This CDR3 has 15 amino acids. CDR1 is MDHEN and CDR2 is SYDVKM in the germline V gene. V lost 6 bases and J lost 7, with 18 bases in between. The CDR3 DNA follows: TGTGCCAGCAGCCCTCCTTCGGGCGGCGGTGAAAAACTGTTTTTT. Protein sequence: CASSPPSGGGEKLFF.